This T cell receptor beta chain was recorded in a study of tumor and adjacent non-tumor tissue in lung cancer. Study in general: There were some 11 adenocarcinoma, 2 squamous cell carcinoma and 1 small cell lung cancer cases. Samples averaged about 4.2 million productive TCRbeta reads each.

Germline-derived CDR1 and CDR2 are MNHEY and SVGAGI. The CDR3 contains 17 residues. No cell sorting was done before RNA was extracted from the tissue. The normal lung tissue was taken more than 3 cm from the tumor edge. The library came from three nested PCR rounds adapted from ARM-PCR protocols. TCRdb fed the multiplex PCR reads into MiXCR, producing one record per CDR3 protein. This sample yields some 80,000 distinct CDR3 sequences, of which about 82% are seen a single time; 50% to 65% belongs to the top ten. As regards this clonotype: The junction does not match germline at one end; this may be a read error.

The chain carries TRBV6-5 and TRBJ2-6, with D perhaps given as TRBD1 or TRBD2 (5 bases each). This receptor was taken from a man aged 60-69 years with non-small cell lung cancer. The sequencing input was distant non-tumor lung tissue. The CDR3 sequence: CASSLAGASSGANFLTF. In nucleotides, the CDR3 is TGTGCCAGCAGTCTAGCTGGAGCCAGCTCTGGGGCCAACTTCCTGACTTTC.